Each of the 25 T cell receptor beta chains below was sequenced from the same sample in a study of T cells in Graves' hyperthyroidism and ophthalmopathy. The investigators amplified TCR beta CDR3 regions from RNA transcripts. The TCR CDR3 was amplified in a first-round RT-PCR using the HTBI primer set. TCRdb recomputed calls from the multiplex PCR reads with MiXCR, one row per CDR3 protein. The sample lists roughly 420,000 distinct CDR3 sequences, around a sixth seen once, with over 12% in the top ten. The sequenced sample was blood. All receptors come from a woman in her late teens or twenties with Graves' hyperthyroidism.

Here the CDR3 DNA reads TGTGCCAGCAGCCCCCATGCGGGGATGACTTCACCCCTCCACTTT. It yields the protein CASSPHAGMTSPLHF. The chain is built from TRBV27 and TRBJ1-6; no reliable D call. Germline loops: CDR1 MNHEY, CDR2 SMNVEV (reference sequence). The CDR3 has 15 residues. Trimming stripped 6 bases from V and 9 bases from J, with 18 bases between.

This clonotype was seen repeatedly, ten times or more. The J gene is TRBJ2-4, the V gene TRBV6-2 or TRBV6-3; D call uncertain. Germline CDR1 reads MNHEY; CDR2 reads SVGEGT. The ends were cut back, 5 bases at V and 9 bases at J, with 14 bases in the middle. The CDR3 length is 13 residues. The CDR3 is CASSRPDGLIQYF. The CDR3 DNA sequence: TGTGCCAGCAGTCGCCCAGACGGGCTCATTCAGTACTTC.

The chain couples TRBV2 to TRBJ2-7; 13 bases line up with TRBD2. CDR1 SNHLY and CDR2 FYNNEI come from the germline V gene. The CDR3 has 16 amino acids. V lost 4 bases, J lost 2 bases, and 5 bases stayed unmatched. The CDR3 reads CASSGTSGSPTYEQYF. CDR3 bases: TGTGCCAGCAGTGGGACTAGCGGGAGCCCTACCTACGAGCAGTACTTC.

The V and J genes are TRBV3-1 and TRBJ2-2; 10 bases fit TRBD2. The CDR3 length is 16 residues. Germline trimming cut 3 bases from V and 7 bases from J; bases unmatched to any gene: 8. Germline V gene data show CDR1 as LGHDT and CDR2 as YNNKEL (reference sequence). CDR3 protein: CASSHVKAGGYGELFF. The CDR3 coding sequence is TGTGCCAGCAGCCACGTCAAAGCGGGAGGGTACGGGGAGCTGTTTTTT.

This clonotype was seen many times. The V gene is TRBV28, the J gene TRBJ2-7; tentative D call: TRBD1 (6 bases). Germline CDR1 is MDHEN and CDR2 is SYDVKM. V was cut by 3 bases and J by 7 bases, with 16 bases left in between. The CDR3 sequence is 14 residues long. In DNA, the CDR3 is TGTGCCAGCAGTTTTGGGGGCGTTACGTGGGAGCAGTACTTC. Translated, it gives CASSFGGVTWEQYF. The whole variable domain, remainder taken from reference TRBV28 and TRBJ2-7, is DVKVTQSSRYLVKRTGEKVFLECVQDMDHENMFWYRQDPGLGLRLIYFSYDVKMKEKGDIPEGYSVSREKKERFSLILESASTNQTSMYLCASSFGGVTWEQYFGPGTRLTVT.

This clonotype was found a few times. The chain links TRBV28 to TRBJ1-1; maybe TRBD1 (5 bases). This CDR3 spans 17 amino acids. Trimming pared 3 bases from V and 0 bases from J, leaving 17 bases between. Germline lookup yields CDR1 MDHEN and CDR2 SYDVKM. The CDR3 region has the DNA TGTGCCAGCAGTTTTGACATTCTAGGGACCATGAACACTGAAGCTTTCTTT. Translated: CASSFDILGTMNTEAFF.

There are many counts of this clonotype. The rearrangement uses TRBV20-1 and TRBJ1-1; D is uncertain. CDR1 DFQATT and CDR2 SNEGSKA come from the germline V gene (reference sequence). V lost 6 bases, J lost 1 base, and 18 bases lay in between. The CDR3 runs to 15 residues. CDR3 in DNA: TGCAGTGCCCCTCCGACCTCATCCCCGAACACTGAAGCTTTCTTT. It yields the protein CSAPPTSSPNTEAFF.

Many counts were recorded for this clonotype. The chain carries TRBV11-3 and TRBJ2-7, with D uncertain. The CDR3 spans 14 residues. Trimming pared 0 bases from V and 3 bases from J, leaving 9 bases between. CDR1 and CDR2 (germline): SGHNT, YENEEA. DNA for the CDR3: TGTGCCAGCAGCTTAGATCCAGCCCACTACGAGCAGTACTTC. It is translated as CASSLDPAHYEQYF.

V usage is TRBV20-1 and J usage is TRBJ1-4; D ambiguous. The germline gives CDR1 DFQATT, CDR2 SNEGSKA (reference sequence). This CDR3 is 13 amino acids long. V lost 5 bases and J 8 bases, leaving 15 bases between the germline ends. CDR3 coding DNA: TGCAGTGCTGCGATGGGCGGCAGCGAAAAACTGTTTTTT. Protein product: CSAAMGGSEKLFF.

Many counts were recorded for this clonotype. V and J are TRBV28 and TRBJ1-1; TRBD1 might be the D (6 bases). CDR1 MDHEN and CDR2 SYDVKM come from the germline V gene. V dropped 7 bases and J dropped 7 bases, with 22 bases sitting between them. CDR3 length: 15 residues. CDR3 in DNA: TGTGCCAGCATCGGTGCAGGGGAGCCCCCAATTGAAGCTTTCTTT. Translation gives CASIGAGEPPIEAFF. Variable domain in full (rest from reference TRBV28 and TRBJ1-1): DVKVTQSSRYLVKRTGEKVFLECVQDMDHENMFWYRQDPGLGLRLIYFSYDVKMKEKGDIPEGYSVSREKKERFSLILESASTNQTSMYLCASIGAGEPPIEAFFGQGTRLTVV.

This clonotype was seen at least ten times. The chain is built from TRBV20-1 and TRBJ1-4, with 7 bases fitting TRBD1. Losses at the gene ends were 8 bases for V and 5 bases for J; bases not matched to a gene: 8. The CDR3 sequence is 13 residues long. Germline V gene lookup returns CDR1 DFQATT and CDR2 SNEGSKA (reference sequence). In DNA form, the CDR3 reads TGCAGTCCCAAGGGGGCGCGGAATGAAAAACTGTTTTTT. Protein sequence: CSPKGARNEKLFF.

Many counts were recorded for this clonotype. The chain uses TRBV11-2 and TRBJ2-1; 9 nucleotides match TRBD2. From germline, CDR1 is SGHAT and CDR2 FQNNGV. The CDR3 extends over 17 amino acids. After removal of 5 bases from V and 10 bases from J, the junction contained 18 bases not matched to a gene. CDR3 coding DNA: TGTGCCAGCAGCCGAACAGGGGTGCGGGAGGGTGAACGAGAGCAGTTCTTC. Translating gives CASSRTGVREGEREQFF.

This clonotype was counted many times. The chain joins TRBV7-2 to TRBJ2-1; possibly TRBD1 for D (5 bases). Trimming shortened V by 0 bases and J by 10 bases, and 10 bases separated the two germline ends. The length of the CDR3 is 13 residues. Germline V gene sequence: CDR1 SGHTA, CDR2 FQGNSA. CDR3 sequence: CASSLALAGEQFF. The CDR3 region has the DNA TGTGCCAGCAGCTTAGCACTCGCAGGGGAGCAGTTCTTC. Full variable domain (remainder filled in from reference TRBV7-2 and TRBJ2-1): GAGVSQSPSNKVTEKGKDVELRCDPISGHTALYWYRQSLGQGLEFLIYFQGNSAPDKSGLPSDRFSAERTGGSVSTLTIQRTQQEDSAVYLCASSLALAGEQFFGPGTRLTVL.

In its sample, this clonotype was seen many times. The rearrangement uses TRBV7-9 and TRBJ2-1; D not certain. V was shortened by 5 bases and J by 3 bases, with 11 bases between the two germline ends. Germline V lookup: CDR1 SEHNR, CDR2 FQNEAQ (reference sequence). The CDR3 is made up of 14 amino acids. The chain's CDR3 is CASSDSGGYNEQFF. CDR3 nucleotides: TGTGCCAGCAGCGATTCGGGCGGCTACAATGAGCAGTTCTTC.

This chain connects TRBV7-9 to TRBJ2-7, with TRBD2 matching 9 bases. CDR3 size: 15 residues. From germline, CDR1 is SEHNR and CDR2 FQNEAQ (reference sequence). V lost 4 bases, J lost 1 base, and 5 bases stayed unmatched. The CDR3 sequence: CASSSIAGESYEQYF. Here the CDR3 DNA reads TGTGCCAGCAGCTCCATAGCGGGAGAGTCCTACGAGCAGTACTTC.

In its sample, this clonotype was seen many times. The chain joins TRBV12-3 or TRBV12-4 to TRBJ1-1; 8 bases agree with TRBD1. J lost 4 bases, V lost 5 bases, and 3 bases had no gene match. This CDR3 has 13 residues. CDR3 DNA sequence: TGTGCCAGCAGTCCCGACAGGGGCACTGAAGCTTTCTTT. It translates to CASSPDRGTEAFF.

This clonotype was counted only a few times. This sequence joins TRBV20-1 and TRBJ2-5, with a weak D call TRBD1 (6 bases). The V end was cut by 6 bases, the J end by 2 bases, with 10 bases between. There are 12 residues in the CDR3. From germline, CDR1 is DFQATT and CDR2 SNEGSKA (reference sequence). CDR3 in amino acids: CSAAGVQETQYF. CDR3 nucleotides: TGCAGTGCCGCAGGGGTACAAGAGACCCAGTACTTC.

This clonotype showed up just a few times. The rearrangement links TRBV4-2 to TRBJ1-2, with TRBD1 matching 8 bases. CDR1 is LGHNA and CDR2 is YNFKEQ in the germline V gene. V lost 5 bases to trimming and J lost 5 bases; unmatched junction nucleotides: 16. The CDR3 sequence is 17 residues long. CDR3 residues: CASSWSSGPGDRYGYTF. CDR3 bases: TGTGCCAGCAGCTGGAGTAGCGGTCCGGGGGACAGGTATGGCTACACCTTC.

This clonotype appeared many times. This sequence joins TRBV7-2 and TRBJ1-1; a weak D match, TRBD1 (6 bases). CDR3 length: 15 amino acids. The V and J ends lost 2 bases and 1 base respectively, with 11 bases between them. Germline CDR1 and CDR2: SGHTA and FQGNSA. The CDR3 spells CASSLFQGSNTEAFF. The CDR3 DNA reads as TGTGCCAGCAGCTTATTTCAGGGGTCGAACACTGAAGCTTTCTTT.

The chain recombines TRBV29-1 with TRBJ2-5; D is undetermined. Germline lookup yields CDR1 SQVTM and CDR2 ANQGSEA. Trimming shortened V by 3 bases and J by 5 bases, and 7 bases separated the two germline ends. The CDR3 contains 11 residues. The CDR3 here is CSVDFTETQYF. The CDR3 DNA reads TGCAGCGTTGACTTTACGGAGACCCAGTACTTC.

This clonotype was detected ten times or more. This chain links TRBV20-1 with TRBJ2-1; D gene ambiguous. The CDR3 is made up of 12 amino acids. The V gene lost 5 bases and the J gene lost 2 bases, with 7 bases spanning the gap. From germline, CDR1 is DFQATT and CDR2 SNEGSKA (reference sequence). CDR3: CSAPGTYNEQFF. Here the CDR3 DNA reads TGCAGTGCTCCTGGGACCTACAATGAGCAGTTCTTC.

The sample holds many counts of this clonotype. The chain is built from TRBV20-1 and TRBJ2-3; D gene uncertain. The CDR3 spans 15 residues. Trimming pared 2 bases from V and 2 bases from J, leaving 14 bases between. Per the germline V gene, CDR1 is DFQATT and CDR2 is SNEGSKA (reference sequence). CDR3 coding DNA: TGCAGTGCTAGACCCCCGGCTGGGTTCACAGATACGCAGTATTTT. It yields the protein CSARPPAGFTDTQYF.

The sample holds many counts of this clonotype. The CDR3 loop reads CASSVGLGGTYEQYF. In DNA form, the CDR3 reads TGCGCCAGCAGCGTGGGCTTGGGGGGGACCTACGAGCAGTACTTC. This chain links TRBV5-1 with TRBJ2-7, with 7 bases aligning to TRBD2. The V and J ends lost 4 bases and 2 bases, in that order; junction bases with no gene match: 9. Germline V gene data show CDR1 as SGHRS and CDR2 as YFSETQ. This CDR3 is built from 15 residues. The variable domain in full, with the rest retrieved from reference TRBV5-1 and TRBJ2-7, is KAGVTQTPRYLIKTRGQQVTLSCSPISGHRSVSWYQQTPGQGLQFLFEYFSETQRNKGNFPGRFSGRQFSNSRSEMNVSTLELGDSALYLCASSVGLGGTYEQYFGPGTRLTVT.

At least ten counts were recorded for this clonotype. CDR3 nucleotide sequence: TGTGCCAGCAGCTTAAGTTCCTTGGGGGCGGATACGCAGTATTTT. The encoded protein is CASSLSSLGADTQYF. The chain couples TRBV7-9 to TRBJ2-3, with D possibly matching TRBD1 (6 bases). Germline CDR1 is SEHNR and CDR2 is FQNEAQ (reference sequence). V lost 2 bases and J lost 6, with 15 bases in between. This CDR3 comprises 15 residues.

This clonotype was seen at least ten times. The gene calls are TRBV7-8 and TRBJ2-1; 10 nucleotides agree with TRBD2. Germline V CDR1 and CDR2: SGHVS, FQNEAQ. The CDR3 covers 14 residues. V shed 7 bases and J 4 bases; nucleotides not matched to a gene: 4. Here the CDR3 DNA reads TGTGCCAGCATCGGACTAGCGGAATACAATGAGCAGTTCTTC. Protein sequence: CASIGLAEYNEQFF.